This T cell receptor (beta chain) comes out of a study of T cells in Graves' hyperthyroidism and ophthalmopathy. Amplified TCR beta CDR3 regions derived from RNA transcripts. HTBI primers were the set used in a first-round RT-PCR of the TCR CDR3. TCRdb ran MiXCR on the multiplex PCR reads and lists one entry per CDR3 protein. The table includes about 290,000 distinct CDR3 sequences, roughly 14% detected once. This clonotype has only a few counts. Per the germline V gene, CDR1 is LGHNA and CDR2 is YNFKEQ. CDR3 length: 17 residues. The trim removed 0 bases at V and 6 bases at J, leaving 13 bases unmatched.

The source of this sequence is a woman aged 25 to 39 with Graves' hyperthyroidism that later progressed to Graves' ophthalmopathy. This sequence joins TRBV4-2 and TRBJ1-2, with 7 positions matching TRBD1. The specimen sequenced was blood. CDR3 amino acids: CASSQEPFDEGANGYTF. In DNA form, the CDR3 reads TGTGCCAGCAGCCAAGAACCCTTCGATGAGGGGGCCAATGGCTACACCTTC.